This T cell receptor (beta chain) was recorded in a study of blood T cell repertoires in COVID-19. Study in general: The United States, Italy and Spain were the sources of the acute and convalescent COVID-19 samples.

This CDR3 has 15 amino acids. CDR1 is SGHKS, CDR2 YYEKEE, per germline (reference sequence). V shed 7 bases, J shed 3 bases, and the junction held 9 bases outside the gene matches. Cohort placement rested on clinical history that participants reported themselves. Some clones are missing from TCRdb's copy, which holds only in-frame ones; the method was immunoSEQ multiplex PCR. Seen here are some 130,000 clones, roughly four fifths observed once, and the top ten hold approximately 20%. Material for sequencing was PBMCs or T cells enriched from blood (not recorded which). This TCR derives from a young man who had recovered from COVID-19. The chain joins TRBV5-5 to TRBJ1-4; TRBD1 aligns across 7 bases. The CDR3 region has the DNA TGTGCCAGCGGGGACACAGGGGATCCTAATGAAAAACTGTTTTTT. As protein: CASGDTGDPNEKLFF.